These 14 T cell receptor beta chains were all obtained from the same sample, sequenced in a study of graft-versus-host responses after intestinal transplantation. The method was immunoSEQ multiplex PCR; TCRdb's version includes in-frame clones alone and lacks a portion of them. The table includes 20,000 to 25,000 clones, about 57% detected once. The specimen was alloreactive CD4+ T cells from a mixed lymphocyte reaction culture, collected before intestinal transplant. Subset of the sample: CFSE-low proliferating T cells sorted from roughly six-day pre-transplant mixed lymphocyte reaction (GvH or HvG direction). The receptors originated from a human patient who received an intestinal transplant.

The count of this clone is one. The chain carries TRBV18 and TRBJ2-7; TRBD2 matches 14 bases. The length of the CDR3 is 15 residues. CDR1 and CDR2 from the germline V gene are KGHSH and LQKENI. Germline trimming cut 4 bases from V and 4 bases from J; bases unmatched to any gene: 3. CDR3 in DNA: TGTGCCAGCTCACAGACTAGCGGGGGGGCGTACGAGCAGTACTTC. Translated, it gives CASSQTSGGAYEQYF.

The rearrangement joins TRBV2 to TRBJ1-5, with D tentatively TRBD1 (5 bases). V gave up 8 bases and J gave up 5 bases, with 13 bases separating them. CDR1 SNHLY and CDR2 FYNNEI come from the germline V gene. There are 13 residues in the CDR3. The CDR3: CASGAGPHQPQHF. The CDR3 bases are TGTGCCAGCGGGGCCGGGCCGCATCAGCCCCAGCATTTT.

This clone was counted between two and nine times. V is TRBV6-1 and J is TRBJ2-7; the match to TRBD2 covers 7 bases. Germline trimming cut 6 bases from V and 6 bases from J; bases unmatched to any gene: 8. The CDR3 length is 13 residues. Germline V CDR1 and CDR2: MNHNS, SASEGT. CDR3 bases: TGTGCCAGCAGAGCGCCAGCGGGGATCGAGCAGTACTTC. Protein sequence: CASRAPAGIEQYF.

The chain couples TRBV27 to TRBJ2-2, with D perhaps matching TRBD1 (5 bases). CDR3 size: 15 residues. V was shortened by 3 bases and J by 1 base, with 9 bases between the two germline ends. Germline V gene lookup returns CDR1 MNHEY and CDR2 SMNVEV (reference sequence). The CDR3 loop is CASSFRGQNTGELFF. CDR3 DNA: TGTGCCAGCAGTTTCCGAGGACAGAACACCGGGGAGCTGTTTTTT.

The CDR3 DNA reads as TGTGCCAGCAGCTACAGGGCAGGGGACCAAGAGACCCAGTACTTC. Its translation is CASSYRAGDQETQYF. The gene calls are TRBV7-2 and TRBJ2-5, with D perhaps matching TRBD1 (6 bases). CDR1 and CDR2 from the germline V gene are SGHTA and FQGNSA. V was cut by 4 bases and J by 0 bases, with 12 bases left in between. The CDR3 has 15 amino acids.

The V gene is TRBV18, the J gene TRBJ1-2; D gene uncertain. V was clipped by 3 bases and J by 5 bases, with 13 bases between them. CDR3 size: 14 residues. CDR1 is KGHSH, CDR2 LQKENI, per germline. This CDR3 is CASSPSEGWYGYTF. For the CDR3, the DNA is TGTGCCAGCTCACCGAGTGAGGGTTGGTATGGCTACACCTTC. Full variable domain (outside the CDR3, taken from reference TRBV18 and TRBJ1-2): NAGVMQNPRHLVRRRGQEARLRCSPMKGHSHVYWYRQLPEEGLKFMVYLQKENIIDESGMPKERFSAEFPKEGPSILRIQQVVRGDSAAYFCASSPSEGWYGYTFGSGTRLTVV.

The rearrangement uses TRBV19 and TRBJ1-2, with D tentatively TRBD1 (6 bases). V lost 5 bases, J lost 5 bases, and 12 bases lay in between. Germline V gene data show CDR1 as LNHDA and CDR2 as SQIVND (reference sequence). The CDR3 sequence is 13 residues long. CDR3 nucleotides: TGTGCCAGTAGTCCGCTCGGACAGTATGGCTACACCTTC. Translated: CASSPLGQYGYTF. The entire variable domain, with the rest obtained from reference TRBV19 and TRBJ1-2, is as follows: DGGITQSPKYLFRKEGQNVTLSCEQNLNHDAMYWYRQDPGQGLRLIYYSQIVNDFQKGDIAEGYSVSREKKESFPLTVTSAQKNPTAFYLCASSPLGQYGYTFGSGTRLTVV.

This clone came up a few times. This rearrangement joins TRBV2 to TRBJ1-1; no firm D call. Trimming shortened V by 4 bases and J by 0 bases, and 6 bases separated the two germline ends. This CDR3 is 13 amino acids long. Per germline, CDR1 SNHLY and CDR2 FYNNEI. The CDR3 DNA reads TGTGCCAGCAGTGCACTTATGAACACTGAAGCTTTCTTT. It codes for CASSALMNTEAFF.

The V and J genes are TRBV19 and TRBJ1-3, with TRBD1 as a possible D gene (5 bases). The V gene's germline CDR1 is LNHDA and CDR2 SQIVND (reference sequence). Trimming pared 9 bases from V and 0 bases from J, leaving 12 bases between. The CDR3 extends over 14 amino acids. Here the CDR3 reads CASNRQLSGNTIYF. Here the CDR3 DNA reads TGTGCCAGCAACCGACAGCTCTCTGGAAACACCATATATTTT.

This clone was counted a single time. The chain combines TRBV10-3 with TRBJ1-5; possibly TRBD1 for D (6 bases). Trimming removed 4 bases from V and 7 bases from J, with 17 bases in between. The CDR3 length is 15 residues. Germline loops: CDR1 ENHRY, CDR2 SYGVKD. For the CDR3, the DNA is TGTGCCATCAGTGCTGGACCAGGGGACGGGCAGCCCCAGCATTTT. Translation gives CAISAGPGDGQPQHF.

The rearrangement links TRBV19 to TRBJ1-5, with a possible D match to TRBD1 (6 bases). The CDR3 loop spans 16 amino acids. V dropped 3 bases and J dropped 0 bases, with 12 bases sitting between them. Germline V gene lookup returns CDR1 LNHDA and CDR2 SQIVND (reference sequence). The CDR3 here is CASSILGHLSNQPQHF. The CDR3 DNA reads TGTGCCAGTAGTATCCTGGGACACCTTAGCAATCAGCCCCAGCATTTT.

The sample holds one count of this clone. The rearrangement links TRBV18 to TRBJ1-2; D might be TRBD1 (6 bases). The germline V and J ends were trimmed by 3 bases and 3 bases, with 8 bases remaining between them. CDR3 length equals 13 residues. CDR1 and CDR2 from the germline V gene are KGHSH and LQKENI. CDR3 amino acids: CASSPDRDYGYTF. CDR3 DNA: TGTGCCAGCTCACCGGACAGAGACTATGGCTACACCTTC.

V usage is TRBV7-9 and J usage is TRBJ1-5; 8 bases match TRBD1. V lost 5 bases to trimming and J lost 2 bases; unmatched junction nucleotides: 2. Looked up from germline, CDR1 is SEHNR and CDR2 is FQNEAQ (reference sequence). The CDR3 length is 14 residues. The CDR3 reads CASSLTGGNQPQHF. Written as DNA, the CDR3 is TGTGCCAGCAGCCTGACAGGGGGCAATCAGCCCCAGCATTTT.

The chain employs TRBV7-2 and TRBJ2-1, with D perhaps matching TRBD1 (5 bases). Between the trimmed V and J ends, which lost 2 bases and 12 bases, there was a span of 14 bases. CDR1 and CDR2 (germline): SGHTA, FQGNSA. The CDR3 length is 13 residues. CDR3 DNA sequence: TGTGCCAGCAGCTTAAATGGACAAACAAGGCAGTTCTTC. Translated: CASSLNGQTRQFF. Together with reference TRBV7-2 and TRBJ2-1, the CDR3 gives the full variable domain: GAGVSQSPSNKVTEKGKDVELRCDPISGHTALYWYRQSLGQGLEFLIYFQGNSAPDKSGLPSDRFSAERTGGSVSTLTIQRTQQEDSAVYLCASSLNGQTRQFFGPGTRLTVL.